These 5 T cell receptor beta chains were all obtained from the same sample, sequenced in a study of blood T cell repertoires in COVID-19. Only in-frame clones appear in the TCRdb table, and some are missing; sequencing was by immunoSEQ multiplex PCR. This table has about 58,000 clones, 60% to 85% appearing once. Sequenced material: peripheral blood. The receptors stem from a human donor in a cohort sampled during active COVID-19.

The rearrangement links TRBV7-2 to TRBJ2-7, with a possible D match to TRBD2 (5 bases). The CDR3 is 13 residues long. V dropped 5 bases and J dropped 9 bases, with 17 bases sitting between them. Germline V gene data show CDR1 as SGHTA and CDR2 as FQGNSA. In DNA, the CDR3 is TGTGCCAGCAGCCTAGAGGCTAGCCAACTGCAGTACTTC. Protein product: CASSLEASQLQYF.

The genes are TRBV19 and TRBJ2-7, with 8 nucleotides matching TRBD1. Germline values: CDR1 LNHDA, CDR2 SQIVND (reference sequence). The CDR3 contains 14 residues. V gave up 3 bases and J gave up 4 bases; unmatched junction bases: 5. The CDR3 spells CASSIGQGQYEQYF. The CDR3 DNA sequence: TGTGCCAGTAGTATCGGACAGGGCCAATACGAGCAGTACTTC.

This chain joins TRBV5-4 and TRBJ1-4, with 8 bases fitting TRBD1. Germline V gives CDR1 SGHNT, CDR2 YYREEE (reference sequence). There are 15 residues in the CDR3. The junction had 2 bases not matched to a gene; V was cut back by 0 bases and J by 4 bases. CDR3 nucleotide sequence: TGTGCCAGCAGCTTGGGGGACAGGATTAATGAAAAACTGTTTTTT. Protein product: CASSLGDRINEKLFF.

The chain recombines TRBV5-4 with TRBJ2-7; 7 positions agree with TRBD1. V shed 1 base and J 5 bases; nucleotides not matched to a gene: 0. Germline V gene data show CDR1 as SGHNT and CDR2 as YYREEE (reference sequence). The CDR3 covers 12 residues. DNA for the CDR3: TGTGCCAGCAGCTTGACAGGGGACGAGCAGTACTTC. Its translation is CASSLTGDEQYF.

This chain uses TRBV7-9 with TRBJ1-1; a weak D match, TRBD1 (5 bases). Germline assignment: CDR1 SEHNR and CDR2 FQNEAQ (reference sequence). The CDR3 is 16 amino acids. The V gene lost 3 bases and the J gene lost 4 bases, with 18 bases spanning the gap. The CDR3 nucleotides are TGTGCCAGCAGCTTGATGGTTGACAGTATCTCCACTGAAGCTTTCTTT. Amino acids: CASSLMVDSISTEAFF.